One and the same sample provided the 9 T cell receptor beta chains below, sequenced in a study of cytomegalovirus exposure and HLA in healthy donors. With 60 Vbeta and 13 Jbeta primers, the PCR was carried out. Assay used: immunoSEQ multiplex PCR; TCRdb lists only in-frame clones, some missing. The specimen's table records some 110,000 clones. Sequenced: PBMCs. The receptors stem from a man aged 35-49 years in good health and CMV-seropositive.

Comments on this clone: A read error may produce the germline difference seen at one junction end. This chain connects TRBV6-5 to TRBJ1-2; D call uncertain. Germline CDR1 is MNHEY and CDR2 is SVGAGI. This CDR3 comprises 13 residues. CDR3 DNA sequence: TGTGCCAGCAGTAGCATACGGAACTATGGCCACACCTTC. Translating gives CASSSIRNYGHTF.

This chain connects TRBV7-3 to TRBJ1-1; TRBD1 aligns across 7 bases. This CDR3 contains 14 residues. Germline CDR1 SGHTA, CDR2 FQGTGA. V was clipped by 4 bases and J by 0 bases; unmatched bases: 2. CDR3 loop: CASSSTGLNTEAFF. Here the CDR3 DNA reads TGTGCCAGCAGCTCGACAGGGTTGAACACTGAAGCTTTCTTT.

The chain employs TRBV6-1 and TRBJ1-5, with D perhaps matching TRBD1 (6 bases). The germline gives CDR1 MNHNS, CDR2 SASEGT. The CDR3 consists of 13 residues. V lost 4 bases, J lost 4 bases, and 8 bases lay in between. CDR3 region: CASSGDTNQPQHF. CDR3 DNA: TGTGCCAGCAGTGGGGACACGAATCAGCCCCAGCATTTT.

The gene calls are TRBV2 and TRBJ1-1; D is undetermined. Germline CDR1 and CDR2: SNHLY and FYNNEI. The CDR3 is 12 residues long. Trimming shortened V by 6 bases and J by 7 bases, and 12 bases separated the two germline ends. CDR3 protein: CASREDRGEAFF. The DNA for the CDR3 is TGTGCCAGCAGGGAGGACCGGGGTGAAGCTTTCTTT.

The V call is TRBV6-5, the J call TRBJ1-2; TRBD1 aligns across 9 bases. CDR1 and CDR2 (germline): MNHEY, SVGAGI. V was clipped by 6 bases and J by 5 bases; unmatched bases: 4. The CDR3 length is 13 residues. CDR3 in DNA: TGTGCCAGCAGGGGGACAGGGCTTTATGGCTACACCTTC. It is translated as CASRGTGLYGYTF.

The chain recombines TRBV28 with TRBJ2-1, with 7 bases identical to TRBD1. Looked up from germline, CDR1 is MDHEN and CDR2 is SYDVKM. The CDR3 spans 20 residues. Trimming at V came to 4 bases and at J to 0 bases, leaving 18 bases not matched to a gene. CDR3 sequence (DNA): TGTGCCAGCAGTTGGACAGGAGGCGGTGGAAAGATGAGCTCCTACAATGAGCAGTTCTTC. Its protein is CASSWTGGGGKMSSYNEQFF.

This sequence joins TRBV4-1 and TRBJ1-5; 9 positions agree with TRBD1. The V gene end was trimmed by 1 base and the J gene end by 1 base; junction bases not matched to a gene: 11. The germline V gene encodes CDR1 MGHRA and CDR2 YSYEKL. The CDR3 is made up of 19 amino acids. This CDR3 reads CASSQGNTQGARSNQPQHF. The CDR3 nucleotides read TGCGCCAGCAGCCAAGGGAACACACAGGGGGCTAGGAGCAATCAGCCCCAGCATTTT.

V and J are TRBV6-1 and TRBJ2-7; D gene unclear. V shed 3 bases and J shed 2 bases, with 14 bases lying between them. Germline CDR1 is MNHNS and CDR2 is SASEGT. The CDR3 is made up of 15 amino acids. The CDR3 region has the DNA TGTGCCAGCAGTGAGGGCCCCCCGCCAGCCTACGAGCAGTACTTC. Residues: CASSEGPPPAYEQYF.

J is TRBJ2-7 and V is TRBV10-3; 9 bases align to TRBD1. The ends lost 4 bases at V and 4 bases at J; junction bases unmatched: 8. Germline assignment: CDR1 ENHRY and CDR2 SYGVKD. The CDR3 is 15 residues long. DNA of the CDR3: TGTGCCATCAGTGGCCTAACAGGGGGCCAGTACGAGCAGTACTTC. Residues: CAISGLTGGQYEQYF.